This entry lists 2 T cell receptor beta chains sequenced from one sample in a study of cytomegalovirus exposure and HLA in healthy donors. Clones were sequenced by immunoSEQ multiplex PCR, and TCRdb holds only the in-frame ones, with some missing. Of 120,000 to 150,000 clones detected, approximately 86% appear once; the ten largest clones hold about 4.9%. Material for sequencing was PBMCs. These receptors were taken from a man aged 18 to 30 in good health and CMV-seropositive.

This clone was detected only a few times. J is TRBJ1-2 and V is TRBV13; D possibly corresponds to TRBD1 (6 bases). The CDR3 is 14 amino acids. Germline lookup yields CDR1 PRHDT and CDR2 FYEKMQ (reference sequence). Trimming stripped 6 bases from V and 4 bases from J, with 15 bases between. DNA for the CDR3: TGTGCCAGCAGTATAGGGGGAGTACTCTATGGCTACACCTTC. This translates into CASSIGGVLYGYTF.

CDR3 sequence (DNA): TGTGCCACCCAGACGGAGGGCGGGAGTTTGAATGAGCAGTTCTTC. Encoded protein: CATQTEGGSLNEQFF. The chain is built from TRBV7-9 and TRBJ2-1; TRBD2 matches at 7 bases. The CDR3 consists of 15 residues. Trimming cost V 10 bases and J 7 bases; bases outside gene matches: 16. The V gene's germline CDR1 is SEHNR and CDR2 FQNEAQ (reference sequence).